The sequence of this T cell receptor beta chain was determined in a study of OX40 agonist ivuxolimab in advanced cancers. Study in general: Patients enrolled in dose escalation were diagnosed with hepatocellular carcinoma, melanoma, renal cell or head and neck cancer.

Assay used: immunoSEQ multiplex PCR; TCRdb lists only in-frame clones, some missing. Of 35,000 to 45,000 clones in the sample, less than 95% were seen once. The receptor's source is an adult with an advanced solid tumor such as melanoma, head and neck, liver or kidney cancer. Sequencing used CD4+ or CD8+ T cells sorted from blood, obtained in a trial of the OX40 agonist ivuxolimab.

Here the CDR3 reads CAVPRESNQPQHF. CDR3 DNA: TGTGCCGTACCCAGGGAAAGCAATCAGCCCCAGCATTTT. V is TRBV19 and J is TRBJ1-5; weak D call: TRBD1 (5 bases). From germline, CDR1 is LNHDA and CDR2 SQIVND (reference sequence). Trimming removed 11 bases from V and 1 base from J, with 12 bases in between. The CDR3 runs to 13 residues.